This T cell receptor beta chain is drawn from a study of blood T cell repertoires in COVID-19. In the study overall: COVID-19 samples from acute and convalescent phases originated in the United States, Italy and Spain. T cells, B-cell-depleted T cells, or PBMCs supplied cDNA or gDNA.

Trimming pared 5 bases from V and 2 bases from J, leaving 14 bases between. Germline V CDR1 and CDR2: SGHTA, FQGTGA. CDR3 length equals 15 residues. Per the original methods: For nucleated cells, counts were estimated from reference gene primer amplification. Data came from immunoSEQ multiplex PCR; TCRdb stores just in-frame clones and leaves some out. V and J calls and clone size follow that table, whereas D and trimming were derived from the DNA. The table records some 230,000 clones, approximately 81% of them present only once. The chain uses TRBV7-3 and TRBJ2-3; the D is unclear. Sequenced sample: peripheral blood. The TCR was taken from a woman aged 55-70 years who had recovered from COVID-19. The CDR3 bases are TGTGCCAGCAGCCCCTCTTCTACCTCCACAGATACGCAGTATTTT. Translated: CASSPSSTSTDTQYF. The full variable domain, its missing parts supplied by reference TRBV7-3 and TRBJ2-3, is GAGVSQTPSNKVTEKGKYVELRCDPISGHTALYWYRQSLGQGPEFLIYFQGTGAADDSGLPNDRFFAVRPEGSVSTLKIQRTERGDSAVYLCASSPSSTSTDTQYFGPGTRLTVL.